This TCR beta chain stems from a study of a mutant IDH1 vaccine in newly diagnosed glioma. Study-level background: The patients were given eight vaccinations, one each in weeks 1, 3, 5, 7, 11, 15, 19 and 23. Initiation of the vaccine course occurred 4-6 weeks after radiotherapy alone, or alongside temozolomide cycles. Earlier therapy was either radiotherapy, temozolomide, or both, and most got both.

Time point specified: week 5, during vaccination. The vaccine gave 300 ug of a 20-mer mutant IDH1 peptide subcutaneously per dose. Produced via immunoSEQ multiplex PCR; TCRdb's table is partial and in-frame only. In the table there are about 53,000 clones, approximately 82% of which are singletons. Germline V gene lookup returns CDR1 SGDLS and CDR2 YYNGEE. CDR3 length: 13 amino acids. Trimming stripped 3 bases from V and 5 bases from J, with 11 bases between. As to this clone: Antigen unknown.

This material consisted of PBMCs, taken from a glioma patient whose treatment included an IDH1 peptide vaccine. The V gene is TRBV9, the J gene TRBJ1-1, with a weak D call TRBD1 (6 bases). This receptor was obtained from a woman between 18 and 30 years old with glioma. Some clones in this sample may be carry-over from other donors' samples. CDR3 residues: CASSEGGDTEAFF. The CDR3 coding sequence is TGTGCCAGCAGCGAAGGGGGGGATACTGAAGCTTTCTTT.